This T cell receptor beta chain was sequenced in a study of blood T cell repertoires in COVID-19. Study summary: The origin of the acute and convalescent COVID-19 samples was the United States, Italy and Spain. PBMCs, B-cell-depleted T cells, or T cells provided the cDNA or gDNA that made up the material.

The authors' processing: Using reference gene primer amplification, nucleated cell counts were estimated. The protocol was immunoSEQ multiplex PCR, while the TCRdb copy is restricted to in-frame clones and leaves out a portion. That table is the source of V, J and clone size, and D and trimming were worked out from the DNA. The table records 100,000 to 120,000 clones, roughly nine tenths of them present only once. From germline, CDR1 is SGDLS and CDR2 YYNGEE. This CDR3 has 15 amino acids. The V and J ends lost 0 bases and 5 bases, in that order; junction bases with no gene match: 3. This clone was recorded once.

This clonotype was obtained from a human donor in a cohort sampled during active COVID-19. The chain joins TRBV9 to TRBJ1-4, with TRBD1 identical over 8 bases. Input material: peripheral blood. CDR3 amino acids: CASSVVQGENEKLFF. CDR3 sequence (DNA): TGTGCCAGCAGCGTAGTACAGGGGGAGAATGAAAAACTGTTTTTT.